A single T cell receptor (beta chain) is shown here with its context. CDR3 length equals 15 residues. V shed 4 bases and J shed 0 bases, with 12 bases lying between them. CDR1 is LGHNA and CDR2 is YNFKEQ in the germline V gene. The sample comes from a study of blood T cell repertoires in COVID-19. In the study overall: The samples span acute and convalescent COVID-19 from the United States, Italy and Spain. Nucleic acid was either cDNA or gDNA, and it came from T cells, B-cell-depleted T cells, or PBMCs.

The authors' processing: Estimation of nucleated cell counts was performed using reference gene primer amplification. The data were produced by immunoSEQ multiplex PCR, yet TCRdb's version contains in-frame clones alone and is incomplete. That table is the source of V, J and clone size, and D and trimming were worked out from the DNA. The table includes approximately 61,000 clones, roughly 71% detected once. This receptor was taken from a human donor in a cohort sampled during active COVID-19. V usage is TRBV4-2 and J usage is TRBJ1-2, with unresolved D. Source material: peripheral blood. DNA for the CDR3: TGTGCCAGCAGCCCACTGAGTCAAGCTAACTATGGCTACACCTTC. Translating gives CASSPLSQANYGYTF.